This T cell receptor (beta chain) came from a study of T cell repertoires in cytomegalovirus infection. Across the whole study: The authors relied on CMV epitopes, both recently identified HLA-C-restricted and well-studied HLA-B-restricted. Public TCR beta signatures marked donors with CMV infection and the matching HLA. Whole-study findings and limits: Cumulative public TCR beta family frequency identified carriers of CMV plus the relevant HLA. There were HLA-C-restricted CMV-specific TCR beta clonotypes dominating the ex vivo response.

Deletions cut 7 bases from V and 4 bases from J, with 7 bases between. This CDR3 is 12 amino acids long. CDR1 and CDR2 (germline): SGHTA, FQGNSA. TCRdb re-called the reads through MiXCR, storing one row per CDR3 protein. This table has about 920,000 distinct CDR3 sequences, around 30% appearing once. Ten or more counts support this clonotype. No antigen is known for it. This rearrangement joins TRBV7-2 to TRBJ2-2; no definite D call. The sample in question was cultured CD8+ T cells from PBMCs, obtained from culture after CMV antigen stimulation. The sequence derives from a human donor in good health (CMV status not recorded). Some clones in this sample may be carry-over from other donors' samples. DNA of the CDR3: TGTGCCAGCACTCCCGGCACCGGGGAGCTGTTTTTT. Translating gives CASTPGTGELFF.